This entry is about one TCR beta chain. The PCR template was genomic DNA. A primer set of 30 forward and 13 reverse primers amplified the CDR3. Using its own MiXCR run on the multiplex PCR reads, TCRdb lists one record per CDR3 protein. The sample holds about 290,000 distinct CDR3 sequences, roughly 50% seen once. The sample originates from a study of type 1 and type 2 diabetes patients. Looked up from germline, CDR1 is SGHTA and CDR2 is FQGNSA. J lost 6 bases, V lost 6 bases, and 8 bases had no gene match. This CDR3 comprises 14 residues. The receptor was isolated from a man younger than 35 with type 2 diabetes. The genes are TRBV7-2 and TRBJ2-7, with 10 bases that match TRBD2. Sequenced material: peripheral blood mononuclear cells (PBMCs). As DNA, the CDR3 is TGTGCCAGCAGTCCAAGCGGGGGGGCGATCGAGCAGTACTTC. Translating gives CASSPSGGAIEQYF. Filled out from reference TRBV7-2 and TRBJ2-7, the complete variable domain reads GAGVSQSPSNKVTEKGKDVELRCDPISGHTALYWYRQSLGQGLEFLIYFQGNSAPDKSGLPSDRFSAERTGGSVSTLTIQRTQQEDSAVYLCASSPSGGAIEQYFGPGTRLTVT.